There are many counts of the clone carrying this T cell receptor (beta chain). The protocol was immunoSEQ multiplex PCR, while the TCRdb copy is restricted to in-frame clones and leaves out a portion. The data show fewer than 850,000 clones, roughly 78% seen once. The sample is drawn from a study of shared clonotypes between healthy human individuals. Across the whole study: Three plates were used per donor for CD4 naive, three for CD4 memory, two for CD8 naive and one for CD8 memory.

This receptor was taken from a woman in her twenties or thirties in good health. The specimen sequenced was memory CD4+ T cells sorted from blood. As for subset: CD45RA-negative fraction.

The CDR3, as DNA: TGTGCCAGCAGTTACTCGCGGGACGCCAACTACGAGCAGTACTTC. Translated, it gives CASSYSRDANYEQYF. The rearrangement uses TRBV6-6 and TRBJ2-7, with a weak D call TRBD2 (6 bases). CDR3 length equals 15 residues. Germline loops: CDR1 MNHNY, CDR2 SVGAGI (reference sequence). V lost 0 bases and J 3 bases, leaving 12 bases between the germline ends.